These T cell receptor beta chains were read from a single sample in a study of blood T cell repertoires in COVID-19. Clones were sequenced by immunoSEQ multiplex PCR, and TCRdb holds only the in-frame ones, with some missing. This sample carries 65,000 to 90,000 clones, approximately 85% of them seen once, and the ten largest clones take approximately 4.6%. Sequencing was carried out using peripheral blood. The receptors were sampled from a human donor in a cohort sampled during active COVID-19. Both conserved end residues are trimmed from each CDR3.

V gene	J gene	CDR3 protein
TRBV24-1	TRBJ2-2	ATSGLLDTGELF
TRBV3-1/TRBV3-2	TRBJ1-2	ASSRTGDRGYT
TRBV5-1	TRBJ1-3	ASSLDSQGNTIY
TRBV25-1	TRBJ2-5	ASSKGLAGGGETQY
TRBV2	TRBJ2-7	ASTSTGEAEQY
TRBV19	TRBJ1-2	ASSIVSEATYGYT
TRBV28	TRBJ1-2	ASSRGGLGGYT
TRBV6-1	TRBJ2-1	ASSEVEGQGGNEQF
TRBV29-1	TRBJ2-5	SVESRETQY
TRBV5-1	TRBJ2-7	ASSPGLAGASSYEQY
TRBV12-3/TRBV12-4	TRBJ2-5	ASSRQHQETQY
TRBV7-8	TRBJ2-1	ASSPSGKEQF
TRBV6-5	TRBJ1-3	ASRAGLISGNTIY
TRBV5-4	TRBJ2-1	ASSLDAASGGYEQF
TRBV6-5	TRBJ1-4	ASSSALPGSLEKLF
TRBV29-1	TRBJ2-2	SVRGQGDTGELF
TRBV27	TRBJ1-1	ASSLRGRGHTEAF
TRBV6-1	TRBJ1-5	ASSDSGDNQPQH
TRBV7-8	TRBJ1-5	ASSKKPSEVANQPQH
TRBV7-2	TRBJ2-7	ASSLDGAAYEQY
TRBV5-6	TRBJ2-7	ASRGQVTYEQY
TRBV7-2	TRBJ2-5	ASSRTVRETQY
TRBV18	TRBJ2-5	ASSRTGEETQY
TRBV9	TRBJ2-3	ASSNRPGQGLDTQY
TRBV9	TRBJ2-1	ASSAVSGILNEQF
TRBV19	TRBJ2-7	ASSIPGQSYEQY
TRBV9	TRBJ1-6	ASSEDTYLNSPLH
TRBV5-1	TRBJ2-3	ASSHGLAELTDTQY
TRBV4-2	TRBJ2-7	ASSQDRANYEQY
TRBV5-5	TRBJ2-1	ASSSPPGQGASRKQF
TRBV4-3	TRBJ1-1	ASSQVGHTGIGTEAF